Each of the 21 T cell receptor beta chains below was sequenced from the same sample in a study of OX40 agonist ivuxolimab in advanced cancers. The data were produced by immunoSEQ multiplex PCR, yet TCRdb's version contains in-frame clones alone and is incomplete. The sample holds about 6,500 clones; roughly 63% are singletons and the top ten take roughly 18%. The source material was CD4+ or CD8+ T cells sorted from blood, sampled in a trial of the OX40 agonist ivuxolimab. These receptors came from an adult with an advanced solid tumor such as melanoma, head and neck, liver or kidney cancer.

By share, this clone counts as medium-sized. The V call is TRBV4-1, the J call TRBJ2-7; D possibly corresponds to TRBD2 (6 bases). The germline gives CDR1 MGHRA, CDR2 YSYEKL. The CDR3 consists of 11 residues. V lost 5 bases and J 8 bases, leaving 10 bases between the germline ends. CDR3 in DNA: TGCGCCAGCAGCAATGGACTAAAGCAGTACTTC. Its translation: CASSNGLKQYF.

This CDR3 reads CASSQEPTGNEQFF. In DNA form, the CDR3 reads TGCGCCAGCAGCCAAGAACCTACAGGGAATGAGCAGTTCTTC. The chain links TRBV4-1 to TRBJ2-1; D perhaps matches TRBD1 (6 bases). This CDR3 comprises 14 residues. Deletions cut 0 bases from V and 7 bases from J, with 10 bases between. Germline V gene data show CDR1 as MGHRA and CDR2 as YSYEKL.

The V gene is TRBV9, the J gene TRBJ2-7, with 9 bases matching TRBD2. This CDR3 is 14 amino acids long. Germline CDR1 reads SGDLS; CDR2 reads YYNGEE. The V and J ends lost 0 bases and 4 bases, in that order; junction bases with no gene match: 2. The CDR3 sequence: CASSVDSGSYEQYF. In nucleotides, the CDR3 is TGTGCCAGCAGCGTAGATAGCGGGAGTTACGAGCAGTACTTC. Supplemented by reference TRBV9 and TRBJ2-7, the full variable domain reads DSGVTQTPKHLITATGQRVTLRCSPRSGDLSVYWYQQSLDQGLQFLIQYYNGEERAKGNILERFSAQQFPDLHSELNLSSLELGDSALYFCASSVDSGSYEQYFGPGTRLTVT.

The CDR3 reads CASSLNVGTYYEQYF. The DNA of the CDR3 is TGTGCCAGCAGCTTAAATGTCGGCACCTACTACGAGCAGTACTTC. The chain combines TRBV11-3 with TRBJ2-7; D gene ambiguous. This CDR3 has 15 residues. Germline CDR1 and CDR2: SGHNT and YENEEA. Between the trimmed V and J ends, which lost 2 bases and 3 bases, there was a span of 14 bases.

This clone occurred a few times. V and J are TRBV10-2 and TRBJ2-2; D is ambiguous. The CDR3 runs 13 residues. V lost 0 bases, J lost 3 bases, and 2 bases lay in between. The V gene's germline CDR1 is WSHSY and CDR2 SAAADI. The DNA for the CDR3 is TGCGCCAGCAGTGAGTCAGACACCGGGGAGCTGTTTTTT. Translating it yields CASSESDTGELFF.

V and J are TRBV29-1 and TRBJ2-5, with TRBD2 matching 7 bases. This CDR3 contains 13 residues. Germline V CDR1 and CDR2: SQVTM, ANQGSEA. After removal of 7 bases from V and 5 bases from J, the junction contained 10 bases not matched to a gene. The CDR3 sequence: CSDLLAEGETQYF. DNA for the CDR3: TGCAGCGACTTGCTAGCGGAGGGGGAGACCCAGTACTTC. The full variable domain, its missing parts supplied by reference TRBV29-1 and TRBJ2-5, is SAVISQKPSRDICQRGTSLTIQCQVDSQVTMMFWYRQQPGQSLTLIATANQGSEATYESGFVIDKFPISRPNLTFSTLTVSNMSPEDSSIYLCSDLLAEGETQYFGPGTRLLVL.

The chain carries TRBV6-1 and TRBJ2-2, with 8 bases matching TRBD2. V was clipped by 1 base and J by 4 bases; unmatched bases: 2. This CDR3 contains 15 residues. CDR1 and CDR2 (germline): MNHNS, SASEGT. CDR3 sequence: CASSEGLASTGELFF. In DNA, the CDR3 is TGTGCCAGCAGTGAAGGACTAGCGAGCACCGGGGAGCTGTTTTTT.

This clone was counted a few times. V usage is TRBV7-8 and J usage is TRBJ1-1, with D unresolved. The CDR3 covers 11 residues. Trimming stripped 9 bases from V and 1 base from J, with 6 bases between. CDR1 is SGHVS, CDR2 FQNEAQ, per germline. The CDR3 loop reads CASQGNTEAFF. The CDR3 coding sequence is TGTGCCAGTCAAGGGAACACTGAAGCTTTCTTT.

The chain joins TRBV6-5 to TRBJ2-3; no clear D. V lost 6 bases and J 1 base, leaving 8 bases between the germline ends. Germline CDR1 and CDR2: MNHEY and SVGAGI. This CDR3 is 13 amino acids long. CDR3 protein: CASSPLGTDTQYF. Written as DNA, the CDR3 is TGTGCCAGCAGCCCCCTAGGCACAGATACGCAGTATTTT.

The V gene is TRBV28, the J gene TRBJ2-7; D not resolved. The CDR3 runs 13 residues. Trimming shortened V by 2 bases and J by 3 bases, and 8 bases separated the two germline ends. Germline CDR1 and CDR2: MDHEN and SYDVKM. CDR3 in DNA: TGTGCCAGCAGTTTAGGCGCAAACTACGAGCAGTACTTC. It codes for CASSLGANYEQYF.

This clone was recorded a few times. This same CDR3 is encoded by further DNA sequences in the sample. This rearrangement joins TRBV6-6 to TRBJ2-2, with TRBD2 matching over 7 bases. The germline CDR1 and CDR2 sequences are MNHNY and SVGAGI (reference sequence). V shed 0 bases, J shed 3 bases, and the junction held 1 base outside the gene matches. The CDR3 totals 15 residues. The CDR3 coding sequence is TGTGCCAGCAGTTACTCTGGGGGGGACACCGGGGAGCTGTTTTTT. Translated: CASSYSGGDTGELFF.

Here the CDR3 reads CASSSDPRDSQETQYF. In DNA form, the CDR3 reads TGCGCCAGCAGCTCAGACCCCCGGGACAGTCAAGAGACCCAGTACTTC. The chain couples TRBV5-1 to TRBJ2-5; the match to TRBD1 covers 7 bases. Germline loops: CDR1 SGHRS, CDR2 YFSETQ. The CDR3 covers 16 residues. V gave up 3 bases and J gave up 2 bases; unmatched junction bases: 10. Filled out from reference TRBV5-1 and TRBJ2-5, the complete variable domain reads KAGVTQTPRYLIKTRGQQVTLSCSPISGHRSVSWYQQTPGQGLQFLFEYFSETQRNKGNFPGRFSGRQFSNSRSEMNVSTLELGDSALYLCASSSDPRDSQETQYFGPGTRLLVL.

The chain is built from TRBV19 and TRBJ1-5; weak D call: TRBD1 (5 bases). The V end was cut by 7 bases, the J end by 4 bases, with 14 bases between. Germline CDR1 reads LNHDA; CDR2 reads SQIVND (reference sequence). The CDR3 contains 14 residues. CDR3 in amino acids: CASNPGVENQPQHF. The CDR3 region has the DNA TGTGCCAGTAATCCGGGGGTCGAGAATCAGCCCCAGCATTTT.

The V gene is TRBV19, the J gene TRBJ2-1; tentative D call: TRBD2 (6 bases). V shed 3 bases and J shed 3 bases, with 12 bases lying between them. The CDR3 is 15 amino acids. Germline V gene lookup returns CDR1 LNHDA and CDR2 SQIVND (reference sequence). The CDR3: CASSILSGFYNEQFF. The CDR3 nucleotides read TGTGCCAGTAGTATCTTAAGCGGGTTCTACAATGAGCAGTTCTTC.

The chain recombines TRBV19 with TRBJ1-5; a weak D match, TRBD1 (5 bases). Germline V gives CDR1 LNHDA, CDR2 SQIVND (reference sequence). V was clipped by 5 bases and J by 7 bases, with 12 bases between them. CDR3 length equals 13 residues. As DNA, the CDR3 is TGTGCCAGTAGTGTTTACGACAGCCAGCCCCAGCATTTT. As protein: CASSVYDSQPQHF.

This clone is labeled as large. The rearrangement uses TRBV4-2 and TRBJ2-2, with 8 bases that match TRBD1. Germline loops: CDR1 LGHNA, CDR2 YNFKEQ. The CDR3 contains 15 residues. The V segment lost 3 bases and the J segment 3 bases; nucleotides outside the gene matches: 3. The CDR3: CASSQEDRDTGELFF. In DNA form, the CDR3 reads TGTGCCAGCAGCCAGGAGGACAGGGACACCGGGGAGCTGTTTTTT.

This clone was counted between two and nine times. The chain couples TRBV4-1 to TRBJ2-1; D assignment may be TRBD1 or TRBD2 (6 bases each). Trimming took off 1 base at V and 5 bases at J, with 18 bases between the two ends. The CDR3 extends over 17 amino acids. From germline, CDR1 is MGHRA and CDR2 YSYEKL. DNA for the CDR3: TGCGCCAGCAGCCAAGGGTTCGGGGGCCCCGCTAACAATGAGCAGTTCTTC. Translation: CASSQGFGGPANNEQFF.

CDR3 protein: CASSYWVLRQGHTIYF. DNA for the CDR3: TGTGCCAGCAGTTATTGGGTATTACGGCAAGGCCACACCATATATTTT. This chain links TRBV6-6 with TRBJ1-3, with D hard to call. Germline V lookup: CDR1 MNHNY, CDR2 SVGAGI (reference sequence). Trimming cost V 3 bases and J 8 bases, with 20 bases left between them. This CDR3 spans 16 amino acids.

The gene calls are TRBV11-2 and TRBJ2-5, with D perhaps matching TRBD1 or TRBD2 (7 bases each). The CDR3 has 12 amino acids. The germline CDR1 and CDR2 sequences are SGHAT and FQNNGV. V was pared by 4 bases and J by 7 bases, with 10 bases between. This CDR3 is CASSSGGGTQYF. CDR3 nucleotide sequence: TGTGCCAGCAGCTCAGGGGGGGGGACCCAGTACTTC. Looking up the rest from reference TRBV11-2 and TRBJ2-5 gives the full variable domain: EAGVAQSPRYKIIEKRQSVAFWCNPISGHATLYWYQQILGQGPKLLIQFQNNGVVDDSQLPKDRFSAERLKGVDSTLKIQPAKLEDSAVYLCASSSGGGTQYFGPGTRLLVL.

The J gene is TRBJ2-3, the V gene TRBV27; D perhaps matches TRBD1 (6 bases). From germline, CDR1 is MNHEY and CDR2 SMNVEV (reference sequence). The CDR3 is 14 residues long. Deletions cut 8 bases from V and 2 bases from J, with 14 bases between. The CDR3: CASRWMGATDTQYF. The CDR3, as DNA: TGTGCCAGCCGCTGGATGGGGGCCACAGATACGCAGTATTTT.

V gene TRBV10-3 combines with J gene TRBJ1-1; TRBD1 agrees at 9 bases. Germline CDR1 is ENHRY and CDR2 is SYGVKD. The CDR3 totals 15 residues. The junction had 5 bases not matched to a gene; V was cut back by 2 bases and J by 4 bases. This CDR3 reads CAISEDRGGTTEAFF. CDR3 nucleotide sequence: TGTGCCATCAGTGAGGACAGGGGGGGGACCACTGAAGCTTTCTTT.